A single sample is the source of the 26 T cell receptor beta chains below, sequenced in a study of T cell responses to AZD1222 COVID-19 vaccine. Clones were read by immunoSEQ multiplex PCR, and TCRdb kept only the in-frame ones, dropping some. The table has 70,000 to 95,000 clones, roughly 88% seen once. The specimen comprised peripheral blood, sampled on day 0 of MenACWY control vaccination. These receptors originate from an adult in good health.

This clone has only one observation. The rearrangement uses TRBV6-2 or TRBV6-3 and TRBJ1-5; no clear D. Germline-derived CDR1 and CDR2 are MNHEY and SVGEGT. The CDR3 loop spans 16 amino acids. The V end was cut by 6 bases, the J end by 6 bases, with 21 bases between. CDR3: CASSIHGQLLGQPQHF. The DNA of the CDR3 is TGTGCCAGCAGCATACATGGGCAACTCTTGGGTCAGCCCCAGCATTTT.

The V gene is TRBV27, the J gene TRBJ2-2, with D unclear. This CDR3 is built from 13 residues. V lost 6 bases and J lost 8, with 13 bases in between. Germline values: CDR1 MNHEY, CDR2 SMNVEV (reference sequence). In DNA, the CDR3 is TGTGCCAGCAGCCTAAGGGTTTCAGGGGAGCTGTTTTTT. As protein: CASSLRVSGELFF.

The chain joins TRBV6-4 to TRBJ2-1, with a tentative D call TRBD2 (6 bases). Deletions cut 3 bases from V and 7 bases from J, with 16 bases between. Germline values: CDR1 MRHNA, CDR2 SNTAGT. There are 15 residues in the CDR3. The CDR3 sequence: CASSEDGSSGNEQFF. CDR3 nucleotides: TGTGCCAGCAGTGAAGACGGGAGTAGTGGGAATGAGCAGTTCTTC.

V is TRBV6-2 or TRBV6-3 and J is TRBJ1-1; D remains unclear. Germline V gives CDR1 MNHEY, CDR2 SVGEGT. Trimming stripped 3 bases from V and 1 base from J, with 9 bases between. CDR3 length equals 14 residues. CDR3 DNA: TGTGCCAGCAGTTATCAGACACAGAACACTGAAGCTTTCTTT. Its translation is CASSYQTQNTEAFF.

The chain has TRBV19 and TRBJ2-6, with TRBD1 identical over 8 bases. The CDR3 covers 19 residues. From germline, CDR1 is LNHDA and CDR2 SQIVND (reference sequence). After removal of 0 bases from V and 0 bases from J, the junction contained 7 bases not matched to a gene. In DNA, the CDR3 is TGTGCCAGTAGTATAGATCGGAGGACAGGGCTCTCTGGGGCCAACGTCCTGACTTTC. Its protein is CASSIDRRTGLSGANVLTF.

The rearrangement joins TRBV5-1 to TRBJ1-2; 7 positions agree with TRBD1. Germline-derived CDR1 and CDR2 are SGHRS and YFSETQ. With V trimmed by 0 bases and J by 7 bases, 6 bases remained unmatched. The CDR3 contains 14 residues. CDR3 loop: CASSLEEGARGYTF. Here the CDR3 DNA reads TGCGCCAGCAGCTTGGAGGAGGGGGCGCGTGGCTACACCTTC.

This rearrangement joins TRBV11-2 to TRBJ2-2, with D unresolved. Germline values: CDR1 SGHAT, CDR2 FQNNGV. The CDR3 extends over 13 amino acids. The ends were cut back, 5 bases at V and 6 bases at J, with 10 bases in the middle. CDR3 DNA sequence: TGTGCCAGCAGCCGTGATGGTCCCGGGGAGCTGTTTTTT. Amino acid sequence: CASSRDGPGELFF.

The chain links TRBV30 to TRBJ1-2; possible D gene TRBD1, 6 bases. The CDR3 loop spans 13 amino acids. V was clipped by 5 bases and J by 7 bases, with 17 bases between them. In germline, CDR1 is GTSNPN, CDR2 SVGIG (reference sequence). CDR3 amino acids: CAWGSGGAPGYTF. The CDR3 DNA reads as TGTGCCTGGGGGTCCGGGGGGGCGCCTGGCTACACCTTC. Full variable domain (remainder filled in from reference TRBV30 and TRBJ1-2): SQTIHQWPATLVQPVGSPLSLECTVEGTSNPNLYWYRQAAGRGLQLLFYSVGIGQISSEVPQNLSASRPQDRQFILSSKKLLLSDSGFYLCAWGSGGAPGYTFGSGTRLTVV.

The gene calls are TRBV7-9 and TRBJ2-7; 10 positions match TRBD2. Looked up from germline, CDR1 is SEHNR and CDR2 is FQNEAQ (reference sequence). With V trimmed by 8 bases and J by 7 bases, 14 bases remained unmatched. This CDR3 comprises 15 residues. DNA of the CDR3: TGTGCCAGCGCCCCAACGACTAGCGGGTTCCGGGAGCAGTACTTC. Translating gives CASAPTTSGFREQYF.

This clone occurred a few times. The chain carries TRBV15 and TRBJ1-5; possible D gene TRBD1, 5 bases. Between the trimmed V and J ends, which lost 3 bases and 8 bases, there was a span of 11 bases. The CDR3 runs to 13 residues. Germline-derived CDR1 and CDR2 are LNHNV and YYDKDF (reference sequence). CDR3 coding DNA: TGTGCCACCAGCAGCAGGGTCAGGGAGCCCCAGCATTTT. Protein: CATSSRVREPQHF.

This chain uses TRBV12-3 or TRBV12-4 with TRBJ1-6; D is unresolved. V dropped 3 bases and J dropped 9 bases, with 6 bases sitting between them. The CDR3 is made up of 12 amino acids. The CDR3 DNA reads TGTGCCAGCAGTTTCGGGGTTTCACCCCTCCACTTT. Translating it yields CASSFGVSPLHF.

A single count supports this clone. V is TRBV4-1 and J is TRBJ1-4, with D possibly being TRBD1 (6 bases). The CDR3 consists of 15 residues. CDR1 MGHRA and CDR2 YSYEKL come from the germline V gene. With 0 bases removed from V and 8 bases from J, the gap between germline ends came to 13 bases. The CDR3 nucleotides are TGCGCCAGCAGCCAAGATGGTGGGGGCGAAGAAAAACTGTTTTTT. As protein: CASSQDGGGEEKLFF.

J is TRBJ1-1 and V is TRBV19; a weak D match, TRBD1 (5 bases). Trimming stripped 6 bases from V and 10 bases from J, with 12 bases between. The CDR3 totals 11 residues. CDR1 and CDR2 from the germline V gene are LNHDA and SQIVND (reference sequence). CDR3 protein: CASSIRVRAFF. The CDR3 DNA reads TGTGCCAGTAGCATCAGGGTAAGAGCTTTCTTT.

The gene calls are TRBV25-1 and TRBJ2-7, with D possibly being TRBD2 (6 bases). The CDR3 has 16 amino acids. Trimming took off 4 bases at V and 5 bases at J, with 21 bases between the two ends. Germline lookup yields CDR1 MGHDK and CDR2 SYGVNS. The CDR3, as DNA: TGTGCCAGCAGTGCTAAAGAGGGACTCCAGATCGACGAGCAGTACTTC. It specifies CASSAKEGLQIDEQYF.

The genes are TRBV6-2 or TRBV6-3 and TRBJ1-5; D unresolved. This CDR3 is built from 16 residues. Deletions cut 0 bases from V and 0 bases from J, with 9 bases between. Germline V lookup: CDR1 MNHEY, CDR2 SVGEGT. This chain's CDR3 is CASSYSENYSNQPQHF. The CDR3 nucleotides are TGTGCCAGCAGTTACTCGGAAAATTATAGCAATCAGCCCCAGCATTTT.

The rearrangement uses TRBV6-2 or TRBV6-3 and TRBJ2-5; TRBD2 agrees at 7 bases. Germline values: CDR1 MNHEY, CDR2 SVGEGT. With V trimmed by 3 bases and J by 6 bases, 7 bases remained unmatched. This CDR3 contains 14 residues. DNA of the CDR3: TGTGCCAGCAGTTATGTGGGGGGGGTACAGACCCAGTACTTC. Translated: CASSYVGGVQTQYF.

The chain combines TRBV24-1 with TRBJ2-5; a possible D gene is TRBD2 (5 bases). Germline V gene sequence: CDR1 KGHDR, CDR2 SFDVKD. The V and J ends lost 0 bases and 4 bases respectively, with 8 bases between them. This CDR3 contains 14 residues. Here the CDR3 reads CATSDLAGGETQYF. The CDR3 bases are TGTGCCACCAGTGATTTGGCGGGTGGAGAGACCCAGTACTTC.

The V and J genes are TRBV10-3 and TRBJ1-2; D unresolved. Germline V gene sequence: CDR1 ENHRY, CDR2 SYGVKD. There are 13 residues in the CDR3. V was pared by 0 bases and J by 6 bases, with 8 bases between. CDR3 sequence reads: CAISESTKDGYTF. DNA for the CDR3: TGTGCCATCAGTGAGTCGACGAAGGATGGCTACACCTTC.

The J gene is TRBJ2-7, the V gene TRBV27, with D perhaps being TRBD1 or TRBD2 (6 bases each). Trimming pared 5 bases from V and 6 bases from J, leaving 20 bases between. This CDR3 spans 15 amino acids. The germline V gene has CDR1 MNHEY and CDR2 SMNVEV (reference sequence). The CDR3 DNA follows: TGTGCCAGCAGTAGTGCGGAGGGGGGAAACCGCGAGCAGTACTTC. This codes for CASSSAEGGNREQYF.

The chain is built from TRBV4-3 and TRBJ2-7; 7 bases line up with TRBD1. CDR1 and CDR2 from the germline V gene are LGHNA and YSLEER. The CDR3 is 14 residues long. V lost 2 bases to trimming and J lost 2 bases; unmatched junction nucleotides: 3. Here the CDR3 reads CASSQSGTAYEQYF. In nucleotides, the CDR3 is TGCGCCAGCAGCCAATCTGGGACAGCCTACGAGCAGTACTTC.

The V call is TRBV30, the J call TRBJ2-1, with D hard to call. The CDR3 has 13 residues. Trimming took off 1 base at V and 8 bases at J, with 12 bases between the two ends. Germline CDR1 reads GTSNPN; CDR2 reads SVGIG (reference sequence). Here the CDR3 DNA reads TGTGCCTGGAGTGACCCCCGGTTGGATGAGCAGTTCTTC. This encodes CAWSDPRLDEQFF.

This chain uses TRBV27 with TRBJ2-1; 15 bases are a match to TRBD2. The CDR3 is made up of 15 amino acids. CDR1 MNHEY and CDR2 SMNVEV come from the germline V gene (reference sequence). The trim removed 7 bases at V and 7 bases at J, leaving 5 bases unmatched. The CDR3 sequence is CASTLGTSGRNEQFF. In DNA, the CDR3 is TGTGCCAGCACATTAGGGACTAGCGGGAGGAATGAGCAGTTCTTC.

CDR3 DNA: TGCGCCAGCTCTGGGGGTGGCTACGAGCAGTACTTC. The encoded protein is CASSGGGYEQYF. This sequence joins TRBV5-1 and TRBJ2-7; D possibly uses TRBD1 or TRBD2 (5 bases each). Germline CDR1 and CDR2: SGHRS and YFSETQ. The CDR3 loop spans 12 amino acids. Between the trimmed V and J ends, which lost 7 bases and 3 bases, there was a span of 11 bases.

The rearrangement joins TRBV19 to TRBJ1-2; no clear D. The CDR3 sequence is 11 residues long. From germline, CDR1 is LNHDA and CDR2 SQIVND (reference sequence). Trimming cost V 7 bases and J 8 bases, with 11 bases left between them. The CDR3 loop is CASTGGSGYTF. For the CDR3, the DNA is TGTGCCAGTACTGGAGGGTCGGGCTACACCTTC.

The chain has TRBV7-9 and TRBJ2-7; D is possibly TRBD2 (5 bases). Germline V gene sequence: CDR1 SEHNR, CDR2 FQNEAQ (reference sequence). V lost 5 bases, J lost 3 bases, and 8 bases lay in between. CDR3 length: 12 residues. CDR3 sequence: CASSATSYEQYF. The CDR3 coding sequence is TGTGCCAGCAGCGCCACTAGCTACGAGCAGTACTTC.

The chain carries TRBV6-1 and TRBJ1-2; possibly TRBD1 for D (5 bases). V was pared by 2 bases and J by 5 bases, with 21 bases between. Germline loops: CDR1 MNHNS, CDR2 SASEGT. The CDR3 spans 17 residues. The CDR3, as DNA: TGTGCCAGCAGTGAAAGGGGACGGCTTCGTACCGGATATGGCTACACCTTC. Translation: CASSERGRLRTGYGYTF.